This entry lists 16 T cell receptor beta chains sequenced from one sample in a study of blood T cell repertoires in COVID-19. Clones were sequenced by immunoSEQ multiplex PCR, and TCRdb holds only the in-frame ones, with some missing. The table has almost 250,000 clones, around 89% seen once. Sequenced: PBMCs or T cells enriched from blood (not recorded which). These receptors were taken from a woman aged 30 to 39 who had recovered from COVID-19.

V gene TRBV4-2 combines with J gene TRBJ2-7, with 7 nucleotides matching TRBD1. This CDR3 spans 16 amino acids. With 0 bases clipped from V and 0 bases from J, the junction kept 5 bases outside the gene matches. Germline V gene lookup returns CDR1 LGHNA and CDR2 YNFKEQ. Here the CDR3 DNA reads TGTGCCAGCAGCCAAGAACCGGGACAGAGCTCCTACGAGCAGTACTTC. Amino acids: CASSQEPGQSSYEQYF.

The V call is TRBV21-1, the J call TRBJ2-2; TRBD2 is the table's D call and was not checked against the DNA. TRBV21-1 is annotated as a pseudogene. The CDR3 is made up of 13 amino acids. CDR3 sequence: CASSKGGSGELFF. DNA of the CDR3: TGTGCCAGCAGCAAGGGGGGGTCCGGGGAGCTGTTTTTT.

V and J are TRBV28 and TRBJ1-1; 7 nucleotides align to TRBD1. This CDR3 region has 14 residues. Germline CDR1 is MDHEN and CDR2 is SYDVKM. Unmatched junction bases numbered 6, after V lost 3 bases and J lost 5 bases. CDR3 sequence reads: CASSFTGDGTEAFF. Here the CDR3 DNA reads TGTGCCAGCAGTTTTACAGGGGACGGTACTGAAGCTTTCTTT.

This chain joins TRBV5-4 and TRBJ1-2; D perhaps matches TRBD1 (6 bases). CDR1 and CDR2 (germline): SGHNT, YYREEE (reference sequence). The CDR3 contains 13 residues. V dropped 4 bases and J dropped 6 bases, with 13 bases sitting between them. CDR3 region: CASSPDRLDGYTF. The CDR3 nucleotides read TGTGCCAGCAGCCCGGACAGATTGGATGGCTACACCTTC. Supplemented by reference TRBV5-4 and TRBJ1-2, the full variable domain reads ETGVTQSPTHLIKTRGQQVTLRCSSQSGHNTVSWYQQALGQGPQFIFQYYREEENGRGNFPPRFSGLQFPNYSSELNVNALELDDSALYLCASSPDRLDGYTFGSGTRLTVV.

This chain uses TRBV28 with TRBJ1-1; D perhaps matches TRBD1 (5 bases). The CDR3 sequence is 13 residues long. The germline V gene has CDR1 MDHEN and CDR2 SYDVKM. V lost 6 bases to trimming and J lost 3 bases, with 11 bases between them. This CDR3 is CASSRPGDTEAFF. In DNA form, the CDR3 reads TGTGCCAGCAGCCGCCCGGGGGACACTGAAGCTTTCTTT.

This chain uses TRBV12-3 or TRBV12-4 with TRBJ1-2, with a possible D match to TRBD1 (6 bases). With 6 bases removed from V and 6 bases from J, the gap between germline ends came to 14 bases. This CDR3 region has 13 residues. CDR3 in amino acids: CASSPGQQDGYTF. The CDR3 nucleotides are TGTGCCAGCAGCCCCGGACAGCAGGATGGCTACACCTTC.

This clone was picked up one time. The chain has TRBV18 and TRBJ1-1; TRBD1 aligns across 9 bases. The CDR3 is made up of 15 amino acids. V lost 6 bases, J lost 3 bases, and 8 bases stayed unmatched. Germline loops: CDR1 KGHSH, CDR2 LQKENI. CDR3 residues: CASSDGTGLYTEAFF. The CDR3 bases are TGTGCCAGCTCGGACGGGACAGGGCTCTACACTGAAGCTTTCTTT. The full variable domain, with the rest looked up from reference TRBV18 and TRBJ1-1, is NAGVMQNPRHLVRRRGQEARLRCSPMKGHSHVYWYRQLPEEGLKFMVYLQKENIIDESGMPKERFSAEFPKEGPSILRIQQVVRGDSAAYFCASSDGTGLYTEAFFGQGTRLTVV.

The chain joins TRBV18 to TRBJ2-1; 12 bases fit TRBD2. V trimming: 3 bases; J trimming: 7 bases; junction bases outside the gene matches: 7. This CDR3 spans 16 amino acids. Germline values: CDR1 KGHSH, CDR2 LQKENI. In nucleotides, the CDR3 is TGTGCCAGCTCACCTGAACTAGCGGGAGGAGGGAATGAGCAGTTCTTC. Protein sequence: CASSPELAGGGNEQFF.

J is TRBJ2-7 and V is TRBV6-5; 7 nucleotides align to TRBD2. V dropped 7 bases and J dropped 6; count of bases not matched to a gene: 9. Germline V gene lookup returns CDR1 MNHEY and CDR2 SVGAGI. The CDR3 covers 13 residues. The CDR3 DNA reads TGTGCCAGCAAAGTTGGGGGAGGGCGCGAGCAGTACTTC. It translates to CASKVGGGREQYF.

The CDR3 protein is CASSSLTAGMEQYF. The CDR3 DNA is TGTGCCAGCAGTTCCTTAACAGCTGGAATGGAGCAGTACTTC. The chain recombines TRBV6-6 with TRBJ2-7; D ambiguous. Germline V gene lookup returns CDR1 MNHNY and CDR2 SVGAGI (reference sequence). V gave up 4 bases and J gave up 7 bases, with 17 bases separating them. The CDR3 has 14 amino acids.

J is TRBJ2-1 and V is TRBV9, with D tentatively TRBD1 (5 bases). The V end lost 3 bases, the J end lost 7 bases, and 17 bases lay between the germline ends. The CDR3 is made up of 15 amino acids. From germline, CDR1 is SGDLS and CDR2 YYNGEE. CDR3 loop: CASSADRSARNEQFF. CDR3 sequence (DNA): TGTGCCAGCAGCGCAGACAGATCGGCCAGGAATGAGCAGTTCTTC.

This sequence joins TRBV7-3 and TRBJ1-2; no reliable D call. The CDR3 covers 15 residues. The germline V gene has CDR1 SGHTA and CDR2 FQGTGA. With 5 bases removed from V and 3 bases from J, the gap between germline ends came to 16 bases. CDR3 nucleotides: TGTGCCAGCAGCCCTAGTAATTGGAGGGACTATGGCTACACCTTC. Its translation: CASSPSNWRDYGYTF. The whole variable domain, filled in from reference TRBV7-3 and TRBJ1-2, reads GAGVSQTPSNKVTEKGKYVELRCDPISGHTALYWYRQSLGQGPEFLIYFQGTGAADDSGLPNDRFFAVRPEGSVSTLKIQRTERGDSAVYLCASSPSNWRDYGYTFGSGTRLTVV.

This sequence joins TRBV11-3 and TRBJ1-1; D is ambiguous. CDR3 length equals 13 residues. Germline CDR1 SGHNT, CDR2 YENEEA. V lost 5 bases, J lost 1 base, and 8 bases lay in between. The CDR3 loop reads CASSVNRNTEAFF. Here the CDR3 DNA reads TGTGCCAGCAGCGTCAACAGGAACACTGAAGCTTTCTTT.

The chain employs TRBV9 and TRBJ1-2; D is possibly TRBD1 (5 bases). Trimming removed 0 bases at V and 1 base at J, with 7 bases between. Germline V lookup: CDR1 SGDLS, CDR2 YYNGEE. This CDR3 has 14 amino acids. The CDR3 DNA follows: TGTGCCAGCAGCGTAGGGGGGGATAACTATGGCTACACCTTC. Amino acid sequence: CASSVGGDNYGYTF.

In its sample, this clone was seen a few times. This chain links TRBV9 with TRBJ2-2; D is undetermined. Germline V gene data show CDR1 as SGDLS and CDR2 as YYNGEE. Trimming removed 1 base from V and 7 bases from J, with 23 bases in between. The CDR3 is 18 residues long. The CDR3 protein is CASSVRPTRQIGGGELFF. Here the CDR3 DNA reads TGTGCCAGCAGCGTAAGACCGACCAGGCAGATCGGTGGCGGGGAGCTGTTTTTT.

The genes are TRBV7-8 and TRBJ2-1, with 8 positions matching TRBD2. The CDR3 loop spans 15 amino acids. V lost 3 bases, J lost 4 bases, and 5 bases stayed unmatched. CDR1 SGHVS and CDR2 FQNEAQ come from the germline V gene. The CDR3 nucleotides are TGTGCCAGCAGCTTGTCGGGAGGGGCTTACAATGAGCAGTTCTTC. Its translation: CASSLSGGAYNEQFF.